These 24 T cell receptor beta chains came from one sample sequenced in a study of blood T cells in healthy people across ages. A second 7 to 11 cycle PCR used barcoded and J-beta primers. One entry per CDR3 protein, called by TCRdb with MiXCR from the 5' RACE reads. The sample consists of 1 million or so distinct CDR3 sequences, around 45% of them appearing once. Sequenced: blood. The receptors come from a woman aged 60-75 years in good health.

The chain has TRBV11-1 and TRBJ2-4; maybe TRBD1 (6 bases). The CDR3 runs 14 residues. Germline CDR1 and CDR2: SGHAT and FQDESV (reference sequence). Deletions cut 6 bases from V and 8 bases from J, with 17 bases between. The CDR3 loop is CASSRNQGWDIQYF. For the CDR3, the DNA is TGTGCCAGCAGTCGTAACCAGGGGTGGGACATTCAGTACTTC.

This clonotype was detected ten times or more. The chain recombines TRBV7-2 with TRBJ2-7; 12 bases are a match to TRBD1. J gave up 8 bases and V 6 bases, and 11 bases lay outside the gene matches. Germline CDR1 SGHTA, CDR2 FQGNSA. CDR3 length equals 15 residues. The CDR3 reads CASSYIPGTGGKQYF. The CDR3, as DNA: TGTGCCAGCAGTTATATACCCGGGACAGGGGGCAAGCAGTACTTC.

The chain employs TRBV4-1 and TRBJ1-5; 10 bases line up with TRBD1. In germline, CDR1 is MGHRA, CDR2 YSYEKL. V shed 0 bases and J 7 bases; nucleotides not matched to a gene: 3. The length of the CDR3 is 15 residues. This CDR3 reads CASSQEGTGDQPQHF. The CDR3 bases are TGCGCCAGCAGCCAAGAGGGGACAGGGGACCAGCCCCAGCATTTT.

CDR3 in DNA: TGCAGTGCCGCCCAGGGGGGAGAGACCCAGTACTTC. Amino acids: CSAAQGGETQYF. The rearrangement links TRBV20-1 to TRBJ2-5; D possibly corresponds to TRBD1 (7 bases). The CDR3 covers 12 residues. Germline V lookup: CDR1 DFQATT, CDR2 SNEGSKA (reference sequence). V was pared by 6 bases and J by 4 bases, with 12 bases between.

Many counts were recorded for this clonotype. The CDR3 here is CSVADIGGERTEAFF. The CDR3 coding sequence is TGCAGCGTCGCAGATATTGGGGGCGAGCGGACTGAAGCTTTCTTT. The V call is TRBV29-1, the J call TRBJ1-1; D perhaps matches TRBD1 (6 bases). The CDR3 consists of 15 residues. The V end lost 6 bases, the J end lost 5 bases, and 22 bases lay between the germline ends. Looked up from germline, CDR1 is SQVTM and CDR2 is ANQGSEA.

This clonotype appeared a few times. This chain links TRBV20-1 with TRBJ2-3; 8 nucleotides align to TRBD1. This CDR3 is built from 14 residues. In germline, CDR1 is DFQATT, CDR2 SNEGSKA (reference sequence). Trimming removed 5 bases from V and 3 bases from J; junction bases left unmatched: 7. The CDR3 protein is CSAVTGGLTDTQYF. The DNA of the CDR3 is TGCAGTGCTGTAACAGGGGGTTTGACAGATACGCAGTATTTT.

V gene TRBV12-3 or TRBV12-4 combines with J gene TRBJ1-2; no reliable D call. The CDR3 has 16 residues. Trimming stripped 2 bases from V and 4 bases from J, with 17 bases between. CDR3 region: CASSLIPGGSIYGYTF. Written as DNA, the CDR3 is TGTGCCAGCAGTTTAATCCCCGGAGGGAGTATCTATGGCTACACCTTC.

The V gene is TRBV29-1, the J gene TRBJ2-5; the D gene is possibly TRBD2 (6 bases). V lost 3 bases, J lost 4 bases, and 12 bases lay in between. Germline V gene data show CDR1 as SQVTM and CDR2 as ANQGSEA. The CDR3 contains 13 residues. CDR3 protein: CSVDAGLGETQYF. The CDR3 DNA follows: TGCAGCGTTGACGCGGGGTTGGGAGAGACCCAGTACTTC.

This clonotype occurred a few times. This rearrangement joins TRBV6-1 to TRBJ1-1; 8 bases map to TRBD1. V lost 8 bases to trimming and J lost 1 base; unmatched junction nucleotides: 9. The CDR3 sequence is 15 residues long. Germline CDR1 MNHNS, CDR2 SASEGT. The CDR3 DNA reads TGTGCCAGCGAGAGACAGGGGATCCCGAACACTGAAGCTTTCTTT. It encodes CASERQGIPNTEAFF.

The chain recombines TRBV5-1 with TRBJ2-3; D unclear. Germline CDR1 is SGHRS and CDR2 is YFSETQ. The CDR3 is 15 residues long. The ends were cut back, 0 bases at V and 4 bases at J, with 12 bases in the middle. As DNA, the CDR3 is TGCGCCAGCAGCTTGGGAGTAATGTCGCCAGATACGCAGTATTTT. It yields the protein CASSLGVMSPDTQYF.

The chain recombines TRBV11-1 with TRBJ2-6; D gene unclear. The CDR3 runs to 16 residues. Per the germline V gene, CDR1 is SGHAT and CDR2 is FQDESV (reference sequence). V shed 3 bases and J shed 3 bases, with 12 bases lying between them. In DNA form, the CDR3 reads TGTGCCAGCAGCTTTTTAGGTGTAGGTGGGGCCAACGTCCTGACTTTC. Its protein product is CASSFLGVGGANVLTF.

The rearrangement uses TRBV3-1 and TRBJ1-2, with D maybe TRBD1 (5 bases). The germline gives CDR1 LGHDT, CDR2 YNNKEL (reference sequence). V lost 2 bases to trimming and J lost 8 bases, with 15 bases between them. This CDR3 is 14 amino acids long. As DNA, the CDR3 is TGTGCCAGCAGCCAAAGGCTTAGGGGTCCGGGCTACACCTTC. It is translated as CASSQRLRGPGYTF.

The CDR3 region is CASKGPRDPNEKLFF. CDR3 bases: TGTGCCAGCAAAGGCCCCCGGGATCCGAATGAAAAACTGTTTTTT. The chain carries TRBV7-9 and TRBJ1-4; the D is unclear. Germline CDR1 reads SEHNR; CDR2 reads FQNEAQ (reference sequence). There are 15 residues in the CDR3. Trimming shortened V by 7 bases and J by 5 bases, and 17 bases separated the two germline ends.

The chain uses TRBV10-3 and TRBJ2-1; D remains ambiguous. This CDR3 has 13 amino acids. V gave up 6 bases and J gave up 5 bases, with 11 bases separating them. Looked up from germline, CDR1 is ENHRY and CDR2 is SYGVKD. CDR3 protein: CAIRHPTDNEQFF. DNA of the CDR3: TGTGCCATCAGGCACCCGACCGACAATGAGCAGTTCTTC.

In DNA, the CDR3 is TGTGCCAGCAGCTTACTCCGGGCGGCCTACGAGCAGTACTTC. Its translation: CASSLLRAAYEQYF. This chain links TRBV11-2 with TRBJ2-7; the D is unclear. Germline V gives CDR1 SGHAT, CDR2 FQNNGV. The CDR3 runs 14 residues. V dropped 2 bases and J dropped 2 bases, with 10 bases sitting between them.

V gene TRBV7-2 combines with J gene TRBJ2-3; D could derive from TRBD1 or TRBD2 (5 bases each). The CDR3 has 15 amino acids. Per germline, CDR1 SGHTA and CDR2 FQGNSA. Deletions cut 3 bases from V and 2 bases from J, with 12 bases between. The CDR3 sequence is CASSLSGGYTDTQYF. The CDR3 DNA sequence: TGTGCCAGCAGCTTGAGTGGGGGATACACAGATACGCAGTATTTT.

The V gene is TRBV30, the J gene TRBJ2-1; TRBD2 agrees at 7 bases. The CDR3 length is 13 residues. The junction had 5 bases not matched to a gene; V was cut back by 8 bases and J by 1 base. Germline V gives CDR1 GTSNPN, CDR2 SVGIG (reference sequence). The CDR3 nucleotides read TGTGCCGGAGGGACTAATTCCTACAATGAGCAGTTCTTC. It encodes CAGGTNSYNEQFF.

The rearrangement links TRBV7-8 to TRBJ1-6, with D possibly matching TRBD1 (5 bases). V was trimmed by 2 bases and J by 0 bases, leaving 14 bases between them. The CDR3 sequence is 18 residues long. Germline V CDR1 and CDR2: SGHVS, FQNEAQ. Here the CDR3 reads CASSLMEGLSSYNSPLHF. The DNA for the CDR3 is TGTGCCAGCAGCTTAATGGAGGGGCTAAGCTCCTATAATTCACCCCTCCACTTT.

CDR3 residues: CASSFQESVETQYF. DNA of the CDR3: TGTGCCAGCAGTTTTCAGGAGAGCGTAGAGACCCAGTACTTC. This chain links TRBV6-5 with TRBJ2-5; D is unclear. Germline V lookup: CDR1 MNHEY, CDR2 SVGAGI. The germline V and J ends were trimmed by 4 bases and 4 bases, with 13 bases remaining between them. CDR3 length equals 14 residues.

This chain uses TRBV6-5 with TRBJ1-2; D call uncertain. V was pared by 2 bases and J by 7 bases, with 8 bases between. CDR1 is MNHEY, CDR2 SVGAGI, per germline. The CDR3 covers 12 residues. In nucleotides, the CDR3 is TGTGCCAGCAGTTACGGAGGGATTGGCTACACCTTC. Protein: CASSYGGIGYTF.

This clonotype was recorded a few times. The rearrangement links TRBV4-2 to TRBJ1-5; possibly TRBD1 for D (6 bases). CDR1 LGHNA and CDR2 YNFKEQ come from the germline V gene. The CDR3 spans 17 residues. V was cut by 0 bases and J by 0 bases, with 12 bases left in between. DNA for the CDR3: TGTGCCAGCAGCCAAGATACTACAGGGTTTAGCAATCAGCCCCAGCATTTT. Its translation is CASSQDTTGFSNQPQHF.

This chain connects TRBV7-3 to TRBJ2-3; no definite D call. The germline gives CDR1 SGHTA, CDR2 FQGTGA. Trimming removed 0 bases at V and 2 bases at J, with 9 bases between. CDR3 length equals 15 residues. The CDR3 sequence: CASSLTASNTDTQYF. CDR3 nucleotide sequence: TGTGCCAGCAGCTTAACCGCGTCCAACACAGATACGCAGTATTTT.

This clonotype occurred many times. The chain joins TRBV4-1 to TRBJ1-1, with TRBD1 as a possible D gene (5 bases). CDR1 MGHRA and CDR2 YSYEKL come from the germline V gene. CDR3 length equals 16 residues. V shed 1 base and J shed 1 base, with 13 bases lying between them. The CDR3 region has the DNA TGCGCCAGCAGCCAAGGGCAGGGAGCCCAGAACACTGAAGCTTTCTTT. Encoded protein: CASSQGQGAQNTEAFF.

This clonotype showed up just a few times. V and J are TRBV5-1 and TRBJ2-1; 12 bases align to TRBD2. The CDR3 is 15 amino acids. V dropped 4 bases and J dropped 6; count of bases not matched to a gene: 5. Germline V gene lookup returns CDR1 SGHRS and CDR2 YFSETQ. In DNA form, the CDR3 reads TGCGCCAGCAGCCTGGGACTAGCGGGCCTCAATGAGCAGTTCTTC. Protein product: CASSLGLAGLNEQFF.